This T cell receptor beta chain was captured in a study of T cells in tumors after PD-1 blockade. Study-level background: A subset received ongoing vismodegib 150 mg daily alongside anti-PD-1 therapy. Blood samples averaged around 100,000 templates (range about 22,000-260,000) and fewer than 40,000 unique clonotypes. General study findings and limits: Approximately 43% of tumor TCR clonotypes were also found in blood.

Method: immunoSEQ multiplex PCR; TCRdb's copy keeps in-frame clones and lacks some. The table shows about 14,000 clones, with roughly 85% occurring only once. Germline values: CDR1 LNHDA, CDR2 SQIVND (reference sequence). The CDR3 is 15 amino acids. The V segment lost 7 bases and the J segment 0 bases; nucleotides outside the gene matches: 6. Remarks on this clone: Its matching antigen is unknown.

This sequence was found in a human donor with basal cell carcinoma. This chain uses TRBV19 with TRBJ2-1; 7 nucleotides agree with TRBD2. Material: PBMCs, obtained after anti-PD-1 treatment. CDR3 DNA sequence: TGTGCCAGTACCGAGCGGGGTTTCTCCTACAATGAGCAGTTCTTC. It yields the protein CASTERGFSYNEQFF.